Each of the 29 T cell receptor beta chains below was sequenced from the same sample in a study of early T cells in non-severe SARS-CoV-2 infection. One entry per CDR3 protein, called by TCRdb with MiXCR from the 5' RACE reads. The sample comprises about 80,000 distinct CDR3 sequences, 12% of which are singletons, and about 2.7% rests with the top ten. The specimen sequenced was whole blood. The receptors originated from an adult who was a healthcare worker with PCR-confirmed SARS-CoV-2 infection or an uninfected control (not recorded which).

This clonotype was recorded a few times. The rearrangement links TRBV11-2 to TRBJ2-1; no reliable D call. V shed 1 base and J shed 8 bases, with 12 bases lying between them. From germline, CDR1 is SGHAT and CDR2 FQNNGV. The CDR3 spans 14 residues. The CDR3: CASSLVSNSDEQFF. CDR3 in DNA: TGTGCCAGCAGCTTAGTCTCTAACTCGGATGAGCAGTTCTTC.

This clonotype was recorded at least ten times. The chain links TRBV27 to TRBJ2-7; 11 positions match TRBD2. J gave up 7 bases and V 5 bases, and 22 bases lay outside the gene matches. The V gene's germline CDR1 is MNHEY and CDR2 SMNVEV (reference sequence). The CDR3 length is 19 residues. CDR3 loop: CASSLTLFQTSGEPGEQYF. The CDR3 DNA reads as TGTGCCAGCAGTCTTACCCTATTTCAGACTAGCGGGGAGCCGGGGGAGCAGTACTTC.

This chain uses TRBV12-3 or TRBV12-4 with TRBJ1-5, with 8 bases matching TRBD1. The CDR3 length is 17 residues. Trimming cost V 6 bases and J 0 bases; bases outside gene matches: 10. CDR3 sequence: CASSLDRGGNSNQPQHF. As DNA, the CDR3 is TGTGCCAGCAGCCTAGACAGGGGCGGTAATAGCAATCAGCCCCAGCATTTT.

In this sample, this clonotype turned up a few times. The chain couples TRBV29-1 to TRBJ2-1; TRBD2 matches 8 bases. The CDR3 runs to 13 residues. V lost 6 bases, J lost 2 bases, and 3 bases stayed unmatched. Germline CDR1 SQVTM, CDR2 ANQGSEA. The CDR3 is CSVLAGPYNEQFF. In DNA, the CDR3 is TGCAGCGTGTTAGCGGGACCCTACAATGAGCAGTTCTTC.

The chain links TRBV7-9 to TRBJ1-1; 8 positions agree with TRBD1. The CDR3 consists of 18 residues. CDR1 and CDR2 (germline): SEHNR, FQNEAQ (reference sequence). J gave up 0 bases and V 5 bases, and 14 bases lay outside the gene matches. The CDR3 spells CASSPSRTGRDMNTEAFF. CDR3 in DNA: TGTGCCAGCAGCCCGAGTCGGACAGGGCGAGACATGAACACTGAAGCTTTCTTT.

This chain links TRBV11-2 with TRBJ2-5, with 12 bases fitting TRBD2. This CDR3 region has 15 residues. From germline, CDR1 is SGHAT and CDR2 FQNNGV. The ends lost 4 bases at V and 5 bases at J; junction bases unmatched: 5. The CDR3 loop is CASSSGTSGRETQYF. The CDR3, as DNA: TGTGCCAGCAGCTCCGGGACTAGCGGGCGGGAGACCCAGTACTTC.

This clonotype was counted ten times or more. The V call is TRBV10-1, the J call TRBJ1-1; D ambiguous. Per germline, CDR1 WNHNN and CDR2 SYGVQD (reference sequence). Deletions cut 5 bases from V and 5 bases from J, with 9 bases between. The CDR3 length is 12 residues. In nucleotides, the CDR3 is TGCGCCAGCAGTACAATAGGAACTGAAGCTTTCTTT. Protein product: CASSTIGTEAFF.

There are many counts of this clonotype. The junction differs from germline at one of its ends, possibly a read error. This chain links TRBV7-7 with TRBJ2-1; the D gene is possibly TRBD2 (6 bases). Germline CDR1 is SSHAT and CDR2 is FNYEAQ (reference sequence). The CDR3 is made up of 15 amino acids. As DNA, the CDR3 is TGTGCTAGCAGCCCCGGGACTCTCTCCTACAATGAGCAGTTCTTC. It yields the protein CASSPGTLSYNEQFF.

This clonotype was picked up a small number of times. The chain combines TRBV30 with TRBJ1-5, with a tentative D call TRBD1 (5 bases). V dropped 1 base and J dropped 3 bases, with 16 bases sitting between them. The germline CDR1 and CDR2 sequences are GTSNPN and SVGIG (reference sequence). CDR3 size: 16 residues. The CDR3 DNA follows: TGTGCCTGGAGTGGAGGGACGGGACGGTCCAATCAGCCCCAGCATTTT. This translates into CAWSGGTGRSNQPQHF.

V and J are TRBV5-6 and TRBJ2-7; 9 positions agree with TRBD1. V shed 3 bases, J shed 5 bases, and the junction held 9 bases outside the gene matches. The CDR3 extends over 15 amino acids. Germline values: CDR1 SGHDT, CDR2 YYEEEE. The CDR3 DNA is TGTGCCAGCAGCTCCCCCGGGACAGGGACCCACGAGCAGTACTTC. It codes for CASSSPGTGTHEQYF.

This clonotype was counted many times. The chain carries TRBV7-3 and TRBJ2-2; 8 nucleotides align to TRBD2. The CDR3 consists of 19 residues. V lost 1 base, J lost 0 bases, and 10 bases stayed unmatched. The V gene's germline CDR1 is SGHTA and CDR2 FQGTGA. As DNA, the CDR3 is TGTGCCAGCAGCTTAAGGCCCCCCGGGAGGGCCGCGAACACCGGGGAGCTGTTTTTT. This encodes CASSLRPPGRAANTGELFF.

The rearrangement uses TRBV27 and TRBJ2-7; 8 nucleotides align to TRBD2. CDR1 and CDR2 from the germline V gene are MNHEY and SMNVEV (reference sequence). V shed 7 bases, J shed 3 bases, and the junction held 11 bases outside the gene matches. This CDR3 has 15 amino acids. The CDR3 here is CASKMDGTRYYEQYF. CDR3 nucleotide sequence: TGTGCCAGCAAAATGGACGGGACTAGATACTACGAGCAGTACTTC.

This clonotype was observed many times. The chain employs TRBV11-2 and TRBJ2-1, with D possibly TRBD2 on 6 matching bases. Germline V gene sequence: CDR1 SGHAT, CDR2 FQNNGV. Between the trimmed V and J ends, which lost 5 bases and 2 bases, there was a span of 19 bases. This CDR3 region has 17 residues. The CDR3 sequence is CASSQGISGQPYNEQFF. The DNA for the CDR3 is TGTGCCAGCAGCCAAGGGATTAGCGGACAACCCTACAATGAGCAGTTCTTC. Drawing the rest from reference TRBV11-2 and TRBJ2-1, the complete variable domain is EAGVAQSPRYKIIEKRQSVAFWCNPISGHATLYWYQQILGQGPKLLIQFQNNGVVDDSQLPKDRFSAERLKGVDSTLKIQPAKLEDSAVYLCASSQGISGQPYNEQFFGPGTRLTVL.

The rearrangement joins TRBV7-9 to TRBJ1-1; D is unclear. Trimming removed 7 bases from V and 7 bases from J, with 16 bases in between. Germline V gives CDR1 SEHNR, CDR2 FQNEAQ (reference sequence). The CDR3 spans 13 residues. The CDR3 protein is CASTGGPLYEAFF. The CDR3 nucleotides read TGTGCCAGCACGGGAGGCCCGCTCTATGAAGCTTTCTTT. The full variable domain, rest sourced from reference TRBV7-9 and TRBJ1-1, is DTGVSQNPRHKITKRGQNVTFRCDPISEHNRLYWYRQTLGQGPEFLTYFQNEAQLEKSRLLSDRFSAERPKGSFSTLEIQRTEQGDSAMYLCASTGGPLYEAFFGQGTRLTVV.

As to this clonotype: A much larger clone lies one base from this, so it may be a read error. The chain joins TRBV4-1 to TRBJ2-1; D is unclear. CDR1 is MGHRA, CDR2 YSYEKL, per germline. This CDR3 has 16 amino acids. The CDR3 spells CVSSQDAEISYNEQFF. As DNA, the CDR3 is TGCGTCAGCAGCCAAGATGCGGAAATCTCCTACAATGAGCAGTTCTTC.

The chain has TRBV20-1 and TRBJ2-1; 8 bases are a match to TRBD2. Trimming removed 6 bases from V and 9 bases from J; junction bases left unmatched: 13. CDR3 size: 14 residues. Germline CDR1 DFQATT, CDR2 SNEGSKA (reference sequence). CDR3 DNA: TGCAGTGCCGTCCGGGAGACTAGCGCCAGTGAGCAGTTCTTC. This gives the protein CSAVRETSASEQFF.

This clonotype was seen only a few times. Relative to the germline gene, one junction end is altered; a read error may explain this. This chain connects TRBV24-1 to TRBJ2-3; 8 bases fit TRBD1. The V gene's germline CDR1 is KGHDR and CDR2 SFDVKD. This CDR3 region has 16 residues. Here the CDR3 reads CATSDLPGQGEDKQYF. The DNA for the CDR3 is TGTGCCACCAGTGACCTCCCCGGACAGGGTGAAGATAAGCAGTATTTT.

The table lists this clonotype with many counts. This sequence joins TRBV5-1 and TRBJ2-1; D possibly corresponds to TRBD2 (7 bases). The germline V and J ends were trimmed by 0 bases and 5 bases, with 12 bases remaining between them. The germline V gene encodes CDR1 SGHRS and CDR2 YFSETQ. This CDR3 is built from 15 residues. The CDR3 sequence is CASSLDGGLNNEQFF. For the CDR3, the DNA is TGCGCCAGCAGCTTGGACGGGGGGCTTAACAATGAGCAGTTCTTC.

The chain uses TRBV20-1 and TRBJ2-7, with a tentative D call TRBD2 (6 bases). CDR3 length: 14 amino acids. V dropped 4 bases and J dropped 5 bases, with 18 bases sitting between them. Germline lookup yields CDR1 DFQATT and CDR2 SNEGSKA (reference sequence). CDR3 in amino acids: CSATDYGGGDEQYF. The CDR3 DNA reads as TGCAGTGCTACGGACTACGGTGGCGGCGACGAGCAGTACTTC.

This clonotype was seen only a few times. The CDR3 spells CATSDSGLRKQYF. In DNA form, the CDR3 reads TGTGCCACCAGTGATTCGGGTCTACGAAAGCAGTACTTC. The chain couples TRBV24-1 to TRBJ2-7; D gene uncertain. Trimming cost V 2 bases and J 8 bases, with 12 bases left between them. The CDR3 is made up of 13 amino acids. CDR1 KGHDR and CDR2 SFDVKD come from the germline V gene.

The gene calls are TRBV5-1 and TRBJ1-3; 7 nucleotides align to TRBD1. This CDR3 spans 16 amino acids. V shed 4 bases and J 0 bases; nucleotides not matched to a gene: 7. Germline lookup yields CDR1 SGHRS and CDR2 YFSETQ. The CDR3 sequence: CASSRRDSLSGNTIYF. The CDR3 nucleotides read TGCGCCAGCAGCCGTCGGGACAGCCTCTCTGGAAACACCATATATTTT.

The CDR3: CASSLGWAQNYGYTF. The CDR3 DNA is TGTGCCAGCAGCTTGGGGTGGGCACAGAATTATGGCTACACCTTC. The chain recombines TRBV5-6 with TRBJ1-2; no reliable D call. The CDR3 is 15 residues long. Trimming cost V 0 bases and J 5 bases, with 14 bases left between them. Looked up from germline, CDR1 is SGHDT and CDR2 is YYEEEE.

This clonotype was seen a few times. The chain joins TRBV28 to TRBJ2-5, with a possible D match to TRBD1 (7 bases). The CDR3 extends over 14 amino acids. Trimming took off 6 bases at V and 2 bases at J, with 13 bases between the two ends. The V gene's germline CDR1 is MDHEN and CDR2 SYDVKM. CDR3 DNA sequence: TGTGCCAGCAGGGAGGGACAGAGACAAGAGACCCAGTACTTC. This sequence encodes CASREGQRQETQYF.

This clonotype was detected a few times. This chain joins TRBV2 and TRBJ2-2, with 9 bases matching TRBD1. The CDR3 consists of 14 residues. Germline V lookup: CDR1 SNHLY, CDR2 FYNNEI. The V and J ends lost 7 bases and 7 bases, in that order; junction bases with no gene match: 7. The CDR3 reads CASNYRGQGGELFF. CDR3 DNA sequence: TGTGCCAGCAACTACAGGGGGCAAGGCGGGGAGCTGTTTTTT.

This clonotype was seen ten or more times. V gene TRBV11-2 combines with J gene TRBJ2-5, with 11 bases matching TRBD2. Trimming took 3 bases from V and 2 from J; bases not matched to a gene: 5. Germline V gene data show CDR1 as SGHAT and CDR2 as FQNNGV. The CDR3 sequence is 16 residues long. CDR3 sequence: CASSFSTSGGQETQYF. The CDR3 bases are TGTGCCAGCAGCTTTAGCACTAGCGGGGGACAAGAGACCCAGTACTTC.

V and J are TRBV5-5 and TRBJ1-3; D is possibly TRBD1 (6 bases). In germline, CDR1 is SGHKS, CDR2 YYEKEE (reference sequence). V shed 0 bases and J shed 4 bases, with 11 bases lying between them. This CDR3 is built from 15 residues. CDR3 sequence reads: CASSLEQGAGNTIYF. The DNA for the CDR3 is TGTGCCAGCAGCTTGGAACAGGGAGCGGGAAACACCATATATTTT.

This clonotype was seen many times. The rearrangement links TRBV9 to TRBJ2-1; TRBD2 matches at 14 bases. Germline V lookup: CDR1 SGDLS, CDR2 YYNGEE. The J segment lost 8 bases and the V segment lost 3 bases, leaving 16 bases of the junction unmatched. The CDR3 has 19 residues. CDR3 protein: CASSGGGLAGVRVTDEQFF. The CDR3 DNA is TGTGCCAGCAGCGGAGGGGGACTAGCGGGAGTTCGTGTAACAGATGAGCAGTTCTTC.

This clonotype has ten or more counts. The chain recombines TRBV28 with TRBJ1-5, with D perhaps TRBD1 (5 bases). V gave up 1 base and J gave up 9 bases, with 16 bases separating them. The germline V gene encodes CDR1 MDHEN and CDR2 SYDVKM. The CDR3 has 15 residues. CDR3 DNA: TGTGCCAGCAGTTTATCGTGGGACGCCTCTTGGCCCCAGCATTTT. It is translated as CASSLSWDASWPQHF.

This clonotype was recorded at least ten times. The chain uses TRBV4-2 and TRBJ1-1; no firm D call. Germline V gene lookup returns CDR1 LGHNA and CDR2 YNFKEQ. CDR3 size: 13 residues. The ends were cut back, 1 base at V and 11 bases at J, with 14 bases in the middle. The CDR3 protein is CASSQVSGWEAFF. The CDR3 DNA sequence: TGTGCCAGCAGCCAAGTCTCTGGGTGGGAGGCTTTCTTT.